This T cell receptor (beta chain) was found in a study of blood T cell repertoires in COVID-19. On the study more broadly: Acute and convalescent COVID-19 specimens originated in the United States, Italy and Spain. Nucleic acid was either cDNA or gDNA, and it came from T cells, B-cell-depleted T cells, or PBMCs.

V shed 4 bases and J 0 bases; nucleotides not matched to a gene: 4. This CDR3 spans 18 amino acids. Germline CDR1 SGDLS, CDR2 YYNGEE. Source study methods: Amplification with reference gene primers provided the estimates of nucleated cell counts. TCRdb's table, derived via immunoSEQ multiplex PCR, lists solely in-frame clones and lacks some. The DNA was the basis for D and trimming; V, J and clone size are from that table. The sample lists some 200,000 clones, around 85% occurring once. The sequenced sample was peripheral blood. This rearrangement joins TRBV9 to TRBJ2-6, with 13 bases matching TRBD2. The clonotype comes from an older woman with acute or convalescent COVID-19. This CDR3 reads CASSPRLAGGSGANVLTF. The CDR3 DNA sequence: TGTGCCAGCAGCCCCCGACTAGCGGGAGGCTCTGGGGCCAACGTCCTGACTTTC.